This passage covers 10 T cell receptor beta chains from one sample sequenced in a study of blood T cells in healthy people across ages. It was with a sample-barcoded 5' primer and a J-beta primer mix that a second PCR of roughly 6 to 12 cycles was run. Using its own MiXCR run on the 5' RACE reads, TCRdb lists one record per CDR3 protein. The sample includes more than 1,000,000 distinct CDR3 sequences, 20% to 25% of them seen just once. This sample was shared with a second study, whose subject was T cells of mothers and their children.

Material: blood. The receptor set was obtained from a girl aged 2-10 years in good health.

The chain links TRBV7-9 to TRBJ1-4; unclear D gene. Trimming took 3 bases from V and 6 from J, leaving 11 bases between them. The CDR3 covers 14 residues. Germline-derived CDR1 and CDR2 are SEHNR and FQNEAQ (reference sequence). The CDR3 loop reads CASSFRGPDEKLFF. CDR3 bases: TGTGCCAGCAGCTTCCGGGGTCCTGATGAAAAACTGTTTTTT. The whole variable domain, filled in from reference TRBV7-9 and TRBJ1-4, reads DTGVSQNPRHKITKRGQNVTFRCDPISEHNRLYWYRQTLGQGPEFLTYFQNEAQLEKSRLLSDRFSAERPKGSFSTLEIQRTEQGDSAMYLCASSFRGPDEKLFFGSGTQLSVL.

This clonotype was detected a few times. The chain couples TRBV7-9 to TRBJ2-7; D gene uncertain. Trimming cost V 5 bases and J 1 base, with 12 bases left between them. Germline CDR1 reads SEHNR; CDR2 reads FQNEAQ (reference sequence). The CDR3 extends over 14 amino acids. CDR3 DNA sequence: TGTGCCAGCAGCCCCCTGACGGTTTCCTACGAGCAGTACTTC. It specifies CASSPLTVSYEQYF.

V gene TRBV14 combines with J gene TRBJ1-6; TRBD1 might be the D (6 bases). With 1 base removed from V and 14 bases from J, the gap between germline ends came to 15 bases. The V gene's germline CDR1 is SGHDN and CDR2 FVKESK. The CDR3 has 14 amino acids. The CDR3 protein is CASSQARGGLTLHF. DNA of the CDR3: TGTGCCAGCAGCCAAGCTCGAGGGGGGCTGACCCTCCACTTT. The full variable domain, in which reference TRBV14 and TRBJ1-6 provide the parts outside the CDR3, is EAGVTQFPSHSVIEKGQTVTLRCDPISGHDNLYWYRRVMGKEIKFLLHFVKESKQDESGMPNNRFLAERTGGTYSTLKVQPAELEDSGVYFCASSQARGGLTLHFGNGTRLTVT.

This clonotype came up a few times. Mismatch with germline at one junction end may stem from a read error. The chain combines TRBV7-4 with TRBJ2-1; tentatively, D is TRBD2 (5 bases). The CDR3 covers 16 residues. Per germline, CDR1 SGHVT and CDR2 SQSDAQ. The DNA for the CDR3 is TGTGCCAGCAGCTTACTCGGGAAAAGCTCCTACAACGAGCAGTTCTTC. It specifies CASSLLGKSSYNEQFF.

The chain joins TRBV29-1 to TRBJ1-1; TRBD1 agrees at 7 bases. Losses at the gene ends were 6 bases for V and 11 bases for J; bases not matched to a gene: 9. The germline gives CDR1 SQVTM, CDR2 ANQGSEA. The CDR3 contains 11 residues. CDR3 DNA sequence: TGCAGCGTCGACCCGAGGGGGCTGGCTTTCTTT. Its translation is CSVDPRGLAFF.

This clonotype has more than one count but fewer than ten. The chain combines TRBV10-3 with TRBJ1-3; no definite D call. The CDR3 sequence is 15 residues long. Germline-derived CDR1 and CDR2 are ENHRY and SYGVKD. Trimming removed 6 bases from V and 0 bases from J, with 12 bases in between. The CDR3 nucleotides read TGTGCCATCAGGAGGACGGTACTCTCTGGAAACACCATATATTTT. It yields the protein CAIRRTVLSGNTIYF.

V gene TRBV4-3 combines with J gene TRBJ2-2; possible D gene TRBD2, 7 bases. The CDR3 covers 15 residues. Germline CDR1 is LGHNA and CDR2 is YSLEER. Trimming removed 0 bases at V and 6 bases at J, with 11 bases between. CDR3 protein: CASSQDHGGPGELFF. Here the CDR3 DNA reads TGCGCCAGCAGCCAAGATCACGGGGGGCCCGGGGAGCTGTTTTTT.

The CDR3 protein is CASRQGLVTEAFF. Here the CDR3 DNA reads TGTGCCAGCAGACAGGGGCTGGTCACTGAAGCTTTCTTT. The chain carries TRBV2 and TRBJ1-1, with 7 bases matching TRBD1. Losses at the gene ends were 6 bases for V and 4 bases for J; bases not matched to a gene: 5. Germline CDR1 reads SNHLY; CDR2 reads FYNNEI. The CDR3 runs to 13 residues.

This clonotype was counted ten times or more. The DNA of the CDR3 is TGTGCCAGCAGCTCGACAGGGAACACCGGGGAGCTGTTTTTT. Translation gives CASSSTGNTGELFF. The rearrangement joins TRBV7-3 to TRBJ2-2; D might be TRBD1 (6 bases). Germline CDR1 reads SGHTA; CDR2 reads FQGTGA. This CDR3 region has 14 residues. V shed 4 bases and J shed 1 base, with 7 bases lying between them.

The V gene is TRBV7-9, the J gene TRBJ2-1; 10 bases are a match to TRBD2. Germline CDR1 reads SEHNR; CDR2 reads FQNEAQ (reference sequence). V shed 8 bases and J 7 bases; nucleotides not matched to a gene: 11. The CDR3 has 15 amino acids. The CDR3 protein is CASWDTSGRGNEQFF. The CDR3 bases are TGTGCCAGCTGGGATACGAGCGGGAGGGGTAATGAGCAGTTCTTC.